The 24 T cell receptor beta chains below all came from one sample that was sequenced in a study of cytomegalovirus exposure and HLA in healthy donors. Primers for the PCR totalled 60 Vbeta and 13 Jbeta. Some clones are missing from TCRdb's copy, which holds only in-frame ones; the method was immunoSEQ multiplex PCR. This table has more than 120,000 clones, 75% to 90% appearing once. Sample: PBMCs. These receptors were collected from a woman in her 30s in good health and CMV-seronegative.

The DNA of the CDR3 is TGTGCCAGTAGTATGCGGTGGGGGGGGACTGAAGCTTTCTTT. Its translation is CASSMRWGGTEAFF. The V and J genes are TRBV19 and TRBJ1-1, with D perhaps TRBD1 (5 bases). This CDR3 contains 14 residues. Trimming stripped 3 bases from V and 5 bases from J, with 13 bases between. Germline values: CDR1 LNHDA, CDR2 SQIVND (reference sequence).

CDR3 amino acids: CASSVAGGRDTQYF. The CDR3 DNA sequence: TGTGCCAGTTCCGTGGCAGGGGGCCGTGATACGCAGTATTTT. This rearrangement joins TRBV19 to TRBJ2-3; 8 bases are shared with TRBD1. From germline, CDR1 is LNHDA and CDR2 SQIVND (reference sequence). This CDR3 spans 14 amino acids. The V and J ends lost 8 bases and 6 bases, in that order; junction bases with no gene match: 10. The whole variable domain, filled in from reference TRBV19 and TRBJ2-3, reads DGGITQSPKYLFRKEGQNVTLSCEQNLNHDAMYWYRQDPGQGLRLIYYSQIVNDFQKGDIAEGYSVSREKKESFPLTVTSAQKNPTAFYLCASSVAGGRDTQYFGPGTRLTVL.

This rearrangement joins TRBV9 to TRBJ1-2; TRBD1 matches at 10 bases. There are 16 residues in the CDR3. Germline V gene lookup returns CDR1 SGDLS and CDR2 YYNGEE. Losses at the gene ends were 3 bases for V and 3 bases for J; bases not matched to a gene: 8. The CDR3 loop is CASSDGTGDSYYGYTF. CDR3 sequence (DNA): TGTGCCAGCAGCGACGGGACAGGGGATTCTTACTATGGCTACACCTTC.

As concerns this clone: The junction does not match germline at one end; this may be a read error. The chain employs TRBV6-6 and TRBJ1-1, with D unresolved. The CDR3 runs 14 residues. Germline CDR1 reads MNHNY; CDR2 reads SVGAGI (reference sequence). The CDR3: CAGSYAVSNTEAFF. The CDR3 region has the DNA TGTGCCGGCAGTTACGCGGTGTCCAACACTGAAGCTTTCTTT.

The chain recombines TRBV18 with TRBJ2-3, with 7 bases aligning to TRBD2. V was clipped by 8 bases and J by 2 bases; unmatched bases: 13. The germline CDR1 and CDR2 sequences are KGHSH and LQKENI. This CDR3 region has 16 residues. The CDR3 DNA reads TGTGCCAGCAACGAGAGGGCTAGCGGTTACACAGATACGCAGTATTTT. Its protein product is CASNERASGYTDTQYF.

The chain uses TRBV2 and TRBJ1-5, with D possibly being TRBD1 (5 bases). Germline CDR1 SNHLY, CDR2 FYNNEI. This CDR3 is 13 amino acids long. V gave up 8 bases and J gave up 5 bases, with 13 bases separating them. The DNA of the CDR3 is TGTGCCAGCCTCGGGGGAATTCATCAGCCCCAGCATTTT. It translates to CASLGGIHQPQHF.

The genes are TRBV19 and TRBJ1-2, with 12 bases fitting TRBD1. J was trimmed by 5 bases and V by 2 bases; bases with no gene match: 9. Germline V gives CDR1 LNHDA, CDR2 SQIVND (reference sequence). The CDR3 runs 17 residues. CDR3: CASSISWDRGPEYGYTF. The CDR3 DNA sequence: TGTGCCAGTAGTATATCGTGGGACAGGGGGCCAGAATATGGCTACACCTTC.

Only one count was recorded for this clone. V and J are TRBV6-5 and TRBJ2-1, with TRBD2 matching 8 bases. The germline V gene encodes CDR1 MNHEY and CDR2 SVGAGI. CDR3 length equals 15 residues. The ends lost 6 bases at V and 0 bases at J; junction bases unmatched: 4. The CDR3 region has the DNA TGTGCCAGCAGGCCTCGGGGGGGCTCCTACAATGAGCAGTTCTTC. Its protein product is CASRPRGGSYNEQFF.

The genes are TRBV6-5 and TRBJ2-1, with 11 bases aligning to TRBD2. V dropped 8 bases and J dropped 8; count of bases not matched to a gene: 8. The germline gives CDR1 MNHEY, CDR2 SVGAGI. The CDR3 is 14 residues long. The CDR3, as DNA: TGTGCCAGCCGCCGGGGTAGCGGGGGGGATGAGCAGTTCTTC. This sequence encodes CASRRGSGGDEQFF.

V is TRBV10-3 and J is TRBJ1-2, with TRBD1 matching over 10 bases. From germline, CDR1 is ENHRY and CDR2 SYGVKD. The CDR3 is 16 residues long. The V segment lost 8 bases and the J segment 5 bases; nucleotides outside the gene matches: 14. CDR3 DNA sequence: TGTGCCATCGCGGGACAGGGGCCGTCCGGGCGGTATGGCTACACCTTC. This gives the protein CAIAGQGPSGRYGYTF.

The chain has TRBV5-1 and TRBJ1-6; 11 bases fit TRBD1. This CDR3 spans 16 amino acids. Germline V gene data show CDR1 as SGHRS and CDR2 as YFSETQ. Trimming removed 0 bases from V and 12 bases from J; junction bases left unmatched: 8. The CDR3 loop is CASSLAGTGGPQPLHF. CDR3 in DNA: TGCGCCAGCAGCTTGGCGGGGACAGGGGGACCACAACCCCTCCACTTT.

The rearrangement joins TRBV7-8 to TRBJ2-5; 10 bases agree with TRBD1. The CDR3 has 17 residues. The trim removed 0 bases at V and 5 bases at J, leaving 9 bases unmatched. The V gene's germline CDR1 is SGHVS and CDR2 FQNEAQ. CDR3 in DNA: TGTGCCAGCAGCTTAGCACGGACAGGGGGTGGCGGGGAGACCCAGTACTTC. Translating it yields CASSLARTGGGGETQYF.

This clone showed up just once. The chain recombines TRBV15 with TRBJ2-5, with D perhaps TRBD1 (5 bases). Deletions cut 3 bases from V and 4 bases from J, with 12 bases between. This CDR3 has 14 residues. Germline-derived CDR1 and CDR2 are LNHNV and YYDKDF (reference sequence). For the CDR3, the DNA is TGTGCCACCAGCAGCCAGACAGAGCCAGAGACCCAGTACTTC. Protein product: CATSSQTEPETQYF.

About this clone: The same CDR3 is also encoded by other DNA sequences in this sample. The rearrangement links TRBV6-5 to TRBJ2-3; possibly TRBD2 for D (6 bases). Trimming removed 6 bases at V and 5 bases at J, with 15 bases between. CDR3 length equals 14 residues. Germline CDR1 and CDR2: MNHEY and SVGAGI. The CDR3 DNA sequence: TGTGCCAGCAGGGGGACTCTGAGGAAAGATACGCAGTATTTT. Translation: CASRGTLRKDTQYF.

J is TRBJ2-2 and V is TRBV9; 8 nucleotides align to TRBD1. After removal of 4 bases from V and 4 bases from J, the junction contained 6 bases not matched to a gene. The germline gives CDR1 SGDLS, CDR2 YYNGEE. The CDR3 loop spans 15 amino acids. The chain's CDR3 is CASSTRQGPTGELFF. The CDR3 nucleotides read TGTGCCAGCAGCACTAGACAGGGGCCCACCGGGGAGCTGTTTTTT.

This clone has a handful of counts. The genes are TRBV19 and TRBJ1-2; 7 bases are shared with TRBD1. The CDR3 consists of 17 residues. The J segment lost 0 bases and the V segment lost 5 bases, leaving 12 bases of the junction unmatched. Germline lookup yields CDR1 LNHDA and CDR2 SQIVND (reference sequence). The CDR3 loop reads CASSPPSHRGSNYGYTF. The DNA of the CDR3 is TGTGCCAGTAGTCCACCAAGCCACAGGGGATCTAACTATGGCTACACCTTC.

V is TRBV6-1 and J is TRBJ1-2, with a possible D match to TRBD1 (5 bases). This CDR3 is 12 amino acids long. Per germline, CDR1 MNHNS and CDR2 SASEGT. Trimming took off 6 bases at V and 8 bases at J, with 13 bases between the two ends. CDR3: CASRGPSGGYTF. Here the CDR3 DNA reads TGTGCCAGCAGGGGGCCTTCCGGCGGCTACACCTTC.

This clone was seen only a few times. The chain recombines TRBV27 with TRBJ1-4, with TRBD1 as a possible D gene (6 bases). The CDR3 extends over 13 amino acids. Trimming removed 5 bases from V and 7 bases from J, with 11 bases in between. Germline CDR1 is MNHEY and CDR2 is SMNVEV (reference sequence). The CDR3 DNA reads as TGTGCCAGCAGTCCGGGACACCTTGAAAAACTGTTTTTT. This translates into CASSPGHLEKLFF. The full variable domain, with the rest looked up from reference TRBV27 and TRBJ1-4, is EAQVTQNPRYLITVTGKKLTVTCSQNMNHEYMSWYRQDPGLGLRQIYYSMNVEVTDKGDVPEGYKVSRKEKRNFPLILESPSPNQTSLYFCASSPGHLEKLFFGSGTQLSVL.

The gene calls are TRBV7-2 and TRBJ1-1; 9 nucleotides align to TRBD1. With 4 bases clipped from V and 8 bases from J, the junction kept 5 bases outside the gene matches. The CDR3 totals 13 residues. CDR1 and CDR2 (germline): SGHTA, FQGNSA. The CDR3 spells CASSSRQGVEAFF. The CDR3 coding sequence is TGTGCCAGCAGCTCCAGACAGGGGGTCGAAGCTTTCTTT.

CDR3 sequence (DNA): TGTGCCAGCAGCTTAGACGGACTTAGCTCCTACGAGCAGTACTTC. Amino acid sequence: CASSLDGLSSYEQYF. This chain links TRBV7-8 with TRBJ2-7; D is perhaps TRBD2 (5 bases). The CDR3 contains 15 residues. V lost 1 base and J 0 bases, leaving 10 bases between the germline ends. Per germline, CDR1 SGHVS and CDR2 FQNEAQ.

The rearrangement joins TRBV7-9 to TRBJ1-1; 10 bases are a match to TRBD1. CDR1 is SEHNR and CDR2 is FQNEAQ in the germline V gene (reference sequence). V lost 6 bases, J lost 11 bases, and 18 bases stayed unmatched. CDR3 length equals 16 residues. The CDR3 DNA sequence: TGTGCCAGCAGACCGCCCTCGAGACAGGGGGCCTGGCGCGCTTTCTTT. Translating it yields CASRPPSRQGAWRAFF.

J is TRBJ2-5 and V is TRBV10-1; TRBD2 matches 7 bases. The ends lost 3 bases at V and 2 bases at J; junction bases unmatched: 6. CDR3 length: 15 amino acids. CDR1 and CDR2 (germline): WNHNN, SYGVQD (reference sequence). CDR3 sequence: CASSEPGGRQETQYF. CDR3 nucleotide sequence: TGCGCCAGCAGTGAACCGGGGGGTAGGCAAGAGACCCAGTACTTC.

The chain recombines TRBV5-1 with TRBJ2-2, with D tentatively TRBD2 (6 bases). Looked up from germline, CDR1 is SGHRS and CDR2 is YFSETQ. The CDR3 has 14 amino acids. Trimming cost V 0 bases and J 5 bases, with 8 bases left between them. CDR3 loop: CASSLDGGTGELFF. CDR3 DNA: TGCGCCAGCAGCTTGGACGGGGGAACCGGGGAGCTGTTTTTT.

The CDR3 nucleotides read TGTGCCAGTAGTCGGTCCCTTAGGACAGGACTTCAGCCCCAGCATTTT. Protein sequence: CASSRSLRTGLQPQHF. This chain connects TRBV19 to TRBJ1-5; 7 bases match TRBD1. CDR1 LNHDA and CDR2 SQIVND come from the germline V gene (reference sequence). The CDR3 spans 16 residues. V was clipped by 5 bases and J by 6 bases; unmatched bases: 13.